The TCR beta chain described here comes from a study of OX40 agonist ivuxolimab in advanced cancers. At the level of the study: Patients enrolled in dose escalation were diagnosed with hepatocellular carcinoma, melanoma, renal cell or head and neck cancer.

TCRdb keeps only in-frame clones here, not all; method: immunoSEQ multiplex PCR. The table lists about 38,000 clones, about 89% of them singletons. Peripheral blood came from all dose cohorts at three timepoints. The sample in question was CD4+ or CD8+ T cells sorted from blood, obtained in a trial of the OX40 agonist ivuxolimab. This clonotype was sampled from an adult with an advanced solid tumor such as melanoma, head and neck, liver or kidney cancer.

The CDR3 coding sequence is TGTGCCTGGAGTGTACCAAGCGGCTCCAGTACTAATACAGATACGCAGTATTTT. Translating gives CAWSVPSGSSTNTDTQYF. V usage is TRBV30 and J usage is TRBJ2-3; perhaps TRBD2 as D (5 bases). Germline-derived CDR1 and CDR2 are GTSNPN and SVGIG (reference sequence). This CDR3 is built from 18 residues. V lost 0 bases and J 3 bases, leaving 22 bases between the germline ends. Together with reference TRBV30 and TRBJ2-3, the CDR3 gives the full variable domain: SQTIHQWPATLVQPVGSPLSLECTVEGTSNPNLYWYRQAAGRGLQLLFYSVGIGQISSEVPQNLSASRPQDRQFILSSKKLLLSDSGFYLCAWSVPSGSSTNTDTQYFGPGTRLTVL.